This TCR beta chain originates from a study of regulatory T cells in long-lasting Graves disease. CDR3 length equals 13 residues. The ends were cut back, 4 bases at V and 3 bases at J, with 12 bases in the middle. CDR1 is SQVTM and CDR2 is ANQGSEA in the germline V gene. This clonotype was picked up many times. Sample time point: newly diagnosed GD, antithyroid drugs for less than 3 months. PBMC-derived RNA was used for the TCR library. The patients were drawn from one endocrinology department in Xi'an, China. CDR3 regions were amplified by Arm-PCR using iRepertoire HTBI primers to build TCR beta libraries. Each CDR3 protein is one row after TCRdb ran MiXCR on the multiplex PCR reads. The sample comprises around 400,000 distinct CDR3 sequences, 12% of which are singletons, and approximately 20% rests with the top ten. This sample was also put to use in a study of T cells in Graves' hyperthyroidism and ophthalmopathy.

This TCR was recovered from a young woman with Graves disease. The sample consisted of peripheral blood mononuclear cells (PBMCs), taken at new diagnosis, from a patient treated with antithyroid drugs. The V call is TRBV29-1, the J call TRBJ1-2; perhaps TRBD1 as D (5 bases). DNA of the CDR3: TGCAGCGTTGCGGGGCGGCTCCACTATGGCTACACCTTC. It is translated as CSVAGRLHYGYTF. Filled out from reference TRBV29-1 and TRBJ1-2, the complete variable domain reads SAVISQKPSRDICQRGTSLTIQCQVDSQVTMMFWYRQQPGQSLTLIATANQGSEATYESGFVIDKFPISRPNLTFSTLTVSNMSPEDSSIYLCSVAGRLHYGYTFGSGTRLTVV.